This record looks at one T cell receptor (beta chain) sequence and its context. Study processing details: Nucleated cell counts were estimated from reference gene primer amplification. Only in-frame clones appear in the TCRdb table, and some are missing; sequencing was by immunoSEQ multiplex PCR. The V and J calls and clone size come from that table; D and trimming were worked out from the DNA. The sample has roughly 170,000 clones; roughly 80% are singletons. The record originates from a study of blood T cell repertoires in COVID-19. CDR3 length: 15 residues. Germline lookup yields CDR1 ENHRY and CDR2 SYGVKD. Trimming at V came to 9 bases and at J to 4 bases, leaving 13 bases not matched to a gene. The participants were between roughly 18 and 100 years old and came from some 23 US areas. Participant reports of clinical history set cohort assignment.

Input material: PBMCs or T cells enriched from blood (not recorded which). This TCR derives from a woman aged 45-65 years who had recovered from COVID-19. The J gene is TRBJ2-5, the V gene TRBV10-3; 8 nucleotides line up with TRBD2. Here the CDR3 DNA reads TGTGCCATTAGAAGAGGGGGACTAGATGGAGAGACCCAGTACTTC. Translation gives CAIRRGGLDGETQYF.